The sequence of this TCR beta chain was determined in a study of human T cells and chemical hapten exposure. Losses at the gene ends were 4 bases for V and 6 bases for J; bases not matched to a gene: 12. Germline loops: CDR1 SGHDN, CDR2 FVKESK. The CDR3 contains 16 residues. Authors' processing steps: Sampled TCR counts reached a median of around 100,000 per sample, with values ranging from 23,224 to 690,600. TCRdb recomputed calls from the RACE reads with MiXCR, one row per CDR3 protein. TCRdb assigned the V and J calls; the authors' analysis was not used. The sample includes tens of thousands of distinct CDR3 sequences, approximately 9.9% seen only once; the top ten take 3.6%. Study-level findings and limits: Expanded TCRs formed significantly more large CDR3 similarity clusters than controls. The count of PT1 expanded TCRs correlated positively with patch test score.

Time point defined: pre-sensitization, week 0. Stated treatment: therapeutic diphenylcyclopropenone sensitization with weekly scalp DPC. Each patch-test visit's blood sample preceded patch application. This clonotype was seen at least ten times. What it recognizes is unknown. This sequence originates from a middle-aged woman with alopecia areata. Some clones in this sample may be carry-over from other donors' samples. The chain carries TRBV14 and TRBJ2-3; TRBD1 aligns across 8 bases. The material sequenced was whole blood, taken in connection with sensitization to the hapten diphenylcyclopropenone (DPC). The CDR3 DNA is TGTGCCAGCAGCCTTCAGGACAGGGATCTTATCGATACGCAGTATTTT. Its protein product is CASSLQDRDLIDTQYF.